This T cell receptor (beta chain) came from a study of T-cell memory formation after mild COVID-19. Overall study: TCR clusters were largely donor specific.

CDR1 and CDR2 (germline): SGHDT, YYEEEE. The CDR3 is made up of 13 amino acids. V dropped 5 bases and J dropped 9 bases, with 17 bases sitting between them. Note on this clonotype: Its antigen remains unknown.

5'RACE with constant-segment primers yielded barcoded, UMI-tagged TCR alpha and TCR beta cDNA libraries. TCRdb re-analysed the 5' RACE reads in MiXCR, keeping a single row per CDR3 protein. The sample includes about 210,000 distinct CDR3 sequences, about 10% of them seen just once. Overall study findings and caveats: Among clones contracting day 15 to 85, CD4/CD8 was balanced, whereas later expanders leaned CD4+. The study found contracting CD4+ clones mainly in CM and EM and contracting CD8+ clones in EMRA.

The source is a man younger than 35 who had mild COVID-19 (a few samples of this study predate the infection). Cell type and time point are not known. This chain joins TRBV5-6 and TRBJ2-5; D is unclear. The specimen was PBMCs or a T cell subset sorted from them (not recorded which). The CDR3 protein is CASSTGRETAQYF. In DNA form, the CDR3 reads TGTGCCAGCAGTACGGGCCGAGAGACGGCCCAGTACTTC. The full variable domain, with the rest looked up from reference TRBV5-6 and TRBJ2-5, is DAGVTQSPTHLIKTRGQQVTLRCSPKSGHDTVSWYQQALGQGPQFIFQYYEEEERQRGNFPDRFSGHQFPNYSSELNVNALLLGDSALYLCASSTGRETAQYFGPGTRLLVL.